These 14 T cell receptor beta chains were sequenced from one sample in a study of T-cell reconstitution after alpha-beta-depleted transplantation in children. The TCRbeta library was prepared with unique molecular identifiers. Each CDR3 protein gets one entry after TCRdb re-called the PCR reads with MiXCR. The table includes roughly 100,000 distinct CDR3 sequences, 7.5% to 9.5% detected once. Sequencing used PBMCs from the stem cell graft donor, obtained from the stem cell graft. These TCRs come from a human donor who donated a stem cell graft to a child with congenital amegakaryocytic thrombocytopenia.

The table lists this clonotype with many counts. The V and J genes are TRBV5-5 and TRBJ2-1; D is possibly TRBD1 or TRBD2 (5 bases each). V lost 2 bases and J 8 bases, leaving 11 bases between the germline ends. Per germline, CDR1 SGHKS and CDR2 YYEKEE (reference sequence). The CDR3 totals 13 residues. CDR3: CASSFGGWDEQFF. In DNA form, the CDR3 reads TGTGCCAGCAGCTTTGGGGGTTGGGATGAGCAGTTCTTC.

This clonotype was seen many times. The genes are TRBV20-1 and TRBJ2-5, with 9 bases aligning to TRBD2. The V segment lost 6 bases and the J segment 5 bases; nucleotides outside the gene matches: 16. This CDR3 contains 16 residues. The germline V gene encodes CDR1 DFQATT and CDR2 SNEGSKA (reference sequence). The CDR3 DNA sequence: TGCAGTGCAGGCCTCCAGGCGGGGGGGCCTTTCGAGACCCAGTACTTC. Protein product: CSAGLQAGGPFETQYF.

This clonotype was recorded at least ten times. The gene calls are TRBV7-9 and TRBJ2-7, with D perhaps TRBD1 or TRBD2 (5 bases each). The length of the CDR3 is 13 residues. V lost 3 bases to trimming and J lost 7 bases, with 13 bases between them. The germline V gene encodes CDR1 SEHNR and CDR2 FQNEAQ (reference sequence). This CDR3 is CASSFGTAAEQYF. The CDR3 nucleotides are TGTGCCAGCAGCTTCGGGACGGCCGCGGAGCAGTACTTC.

This clonotype has at least ten counts. The V gene is TRBV25-1, the J gene TRBJ1-1; no reliable D call. The CDR3 totals 14 residues. Germline lookup yields CDR1 MGHDK and CDR2 SYGVNS. Trimming took 4 bases from V and 3 from J, leaving 12 bases between them. The CDR3 DNA sequence: TGTGCCAGCAGTGTATTCGGACGGGACACTGAAGCTTTCTTT. Translation: CASSVFGRDTEAFF.

This clonotype appeared many times. The V gene is TRBV6-1, the J gene TRBJ2-7; 7 bases are shared with TRBD2. Trimming cost V 4 bases and J 4 bases; bases outside gene matches: 7. The CDR3 consists of 14 residues. The germline gives CDR1 MNHNS, CDR2 SASEGT. The CDR3 DNA follows: TGTGCCAGCAGTGTCGGACTAGAGGGTTACGAGCAGTACTTC. Translated: CASSVGLEGYEQYF.

This clonotype is medium-sized within its sample. The rearrangement links TRBV20-1 to TRBJ1-1, with D perhaps matching TRBD1 (5 bases). From germline, CDR1 is DFQATT and CDR2 SNEGSKA (reference sequence). The CDR3 is made up of 13 amino acids. The germline V and J ends were trimmed by 1 base and 5 bases, with 11 bases remaining between them. The CDR3: CSARVSGRTEAFF. As DNA, the CDR3 is TGCAGTGCTAGAGTGTCAGGGAGGACTGAAGCTTTCTTT.

This clonotype was detected many times. The chain carries TRBV12-3 or TRBV12-4 and TRBJ2-2, with D uncertain. V shed 5 bases and J shed 6 bases, with 13 bases lying between them. The CDR3 is made up of 14 amino acids. Written as DNA, the CDR3 is TGTGCCAGCAGTCCGACCGGTGAGGCCGGGGAGCTGTTTTTT. Translated, it gives CASSPTGEAGELFF.

This clonotype has more than one count but fewer than ten. Given a much more abundant clone one base away, this may be a read error. The CDR3 DNA reads as TGTGCCAGCAGTTCAAGGGGGGGGGAAACAAGGCAGTTCTTC. Translated, it gives CASSSRGGETRQFF. The rearrangement uses TRBV12-3 or TRBV12-4 and TRBJ2-1, with a weak D call TRBD2 (7 bases). This CDR3 is built from 14 residues. Deletions cut 4 bases from V and 12 bases from J, with 19 bases between.

Ten or more counts support this clonotype. The V and J genes are TRBV4-2 and TRBJ2-3; D is ambiguous. Germline CDR1 and CDR2: LGHNA and YNFKEQ. The CDR3 extends over 14 amino acids. V was shortened by 0 bases and J by 3 bases, with 7 bases between the two germline ends. The CDR3 loop is CASSQDVGTDTQYF. CDR3 bases: TGTGCCAGCAGCCAAGATGTCGGTACAGATACGCAGTATTTT.

Ten or more counts support this clonotype. The CDR3: CASSQVPGQGYNEQFF. The CDR3 region has the DNA TGTGCCAGCAGCCAAGTCCCCGGACAGGGATACAATGAGCAGTTCTTC. This chain uses TRBV3-1 with TRBJ2-1; 8 bases align to TRBD1. The CDR3 covers 16 residues. V lost 1 base and J lost 4; bases outside the gene matches: 6. Germline CDR1 is LGHDT and CDR2 is YNNKEL (reference sequence).

This clonotype was counted at least ten times. The chain has TRBV24-1 and TRBJ2-7; the match to TRBD2 covers 12 bases. Germline V CDR1 and CDR2: KGHDR, SFDVKD. With 3 bases clipped from V and 3 bases from J, the junction kept 2 bases outside the gene matches. The CDR3 spans 15 residues. CDR3 sequence reads: CATSDPTSGSYEQYF. In nucleotides, the CDR3 is TGTGCCACCAGTGATCCGACTAGCGGGAGCTACGAGCAGTACTTC.

This clonotype was detected many times. The V call is TRBV7-2, the J call TRBJ2-7; D remains ambiguous. Trimming removed 0 bases from V and 4 bases from J, with 13 bases in between. Germline lookup yields CDR1 SGHTA and CDR2 FQGNSA. The length of the CDR3 is 15 residues. CDR3 region: CASSLASGWEYEQYF. CDR3 coding DNA: TGTGCCAGCAGCTTAGCATCGGGTTGGGAATACGAGCAGTACTTC.

The table lists this clonotype with many counts. This chain links TRBV20-1 with TRBJ1-1, with 7 bases fitting TRBD1. Germline V lookup: CDR1 DFQATT, CDR2 SNEGSKA (reference sequence). V trimming: 2 bases; J trimming: 4 bases; junction bases outside the gene matches: 7. The CDR3 has 14 amino acids. The CDR3 spells CSARSGGGGTEAFF. The CDR3 DNA reads TGCAGTGCTAGATCAGGGGGAGGGGGCACTGAAGCTTTCTTT.

Many counts were recorded for this clonotype. The chain employs TRBV19 and TRBJ1-1; D possibly corresponds to TRBD1 (6 bases). CDR1 and CDR2 from the germline V gene are LNHDA and SQIVND (reference sequence). The CDR3 has 14 residues. V shed 5 bases and J shed 3 bases, with 13 bases lying between them. DNA of the CDR3: TGTGCCAGTAGTTTGACCTGGGGGCACACTGAAGCTTTCTTT. Its translation: CASSLTWGHTEAFF.